The clone carrying this T cell receptor (beta chain) has a count of ten or more. The data belong to a study of Graves' ophthalmopathy and Graves' hyperthyroidism. The CDR3 has 17 residues. The V gene's germline CDR1 is KGHDR and CDR2 SFDVKD. Trimming took 5 bases from V and 1 from J, leaving 16 bases between them. Beta-chain TCR CDR3 regions were amplified from RNA transcripts. HTBI primers served in a first-round RT-PCR, which a second-round multiplex PCR followed. Using its own MiXCR run on the multiplex PCR reads, TCRdb lists one record per CDR3 protein. The table has more than 1,000,000 distinct CDR3 sequences, about two fifths seen once.

Specimen: peripheral blood or thyroid tissue (not recorded which). This chain uses TRBV24-1 with TRBJ2-2; D tentatively fits TRBD1 or TRBD2 (6 bases each). The origin of this receptor is an adult man with Graves' hyperthyroidism. The CDR3 loop is CATSGGRGQLNTGELFF. The CDR3 bases are TGTGCCACCAGTGGAGGTCGGGGGCAGTTGAACACCGGGGAGCTGTTTTTT.